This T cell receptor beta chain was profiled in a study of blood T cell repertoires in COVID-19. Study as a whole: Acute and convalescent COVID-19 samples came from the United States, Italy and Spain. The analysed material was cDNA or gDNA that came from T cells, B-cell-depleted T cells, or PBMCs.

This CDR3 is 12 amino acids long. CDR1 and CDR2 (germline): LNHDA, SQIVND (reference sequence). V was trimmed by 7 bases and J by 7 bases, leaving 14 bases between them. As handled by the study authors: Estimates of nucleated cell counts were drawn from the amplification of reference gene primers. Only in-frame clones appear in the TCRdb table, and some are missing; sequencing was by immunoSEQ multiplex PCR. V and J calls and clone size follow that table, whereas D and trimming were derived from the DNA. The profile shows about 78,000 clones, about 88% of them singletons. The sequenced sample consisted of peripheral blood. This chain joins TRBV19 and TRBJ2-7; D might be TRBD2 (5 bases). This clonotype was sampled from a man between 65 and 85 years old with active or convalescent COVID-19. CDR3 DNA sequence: TGTGCCAGTACGGGGATCGACCGGGAGCAGTACTTC. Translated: CASTGIDREQYF.